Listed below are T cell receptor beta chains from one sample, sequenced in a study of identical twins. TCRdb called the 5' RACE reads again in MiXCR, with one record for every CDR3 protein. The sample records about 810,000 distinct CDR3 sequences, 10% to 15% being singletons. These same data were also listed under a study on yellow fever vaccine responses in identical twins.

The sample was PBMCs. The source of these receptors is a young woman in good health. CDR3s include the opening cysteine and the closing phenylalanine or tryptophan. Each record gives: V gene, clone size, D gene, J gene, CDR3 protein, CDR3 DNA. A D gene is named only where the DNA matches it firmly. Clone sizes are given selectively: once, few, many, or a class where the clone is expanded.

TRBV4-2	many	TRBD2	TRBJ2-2	CASSTGLAGWELFF	TGTGCCAGCAGCACCGGACTAGCGGGCTGGGAGCTGTTTTTT
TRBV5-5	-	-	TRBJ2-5	CASSLSTLVLQETQYF	TGTGCCAGCAGCTTGTCCACGCTCGTACTACAAGAGACCCAGTACTTC
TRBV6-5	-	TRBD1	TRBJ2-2	CASSFRFSGGIGELFF	TGTGCCAGCAGTTTCCGTTTCTCAGGGGGAATCGGGGAGCTGTTTTTT
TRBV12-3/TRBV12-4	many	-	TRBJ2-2	CASSLRLNTGELFF	TGTGCCAGCAGTTTACGACTGAACACCGGGGAGCTGTTTTTT
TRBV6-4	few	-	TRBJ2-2	CASSPDTASTGELFF	TGTGCCAGCAGCCCAGACACCGCCAGCACCGGGGAGCTGTTTTTT
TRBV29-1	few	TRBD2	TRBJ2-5	CSVLRGGPRETQYF	TGCAGCGTACTCCGGGGGGGGCCTCGAGAGACCCAGTACTTC
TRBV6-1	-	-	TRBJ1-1	CASSQQGRENTEAFF	TGTGCCAGCAGTCAACAGGGTAGGGAGAACACTGAAGCTTTCTTT
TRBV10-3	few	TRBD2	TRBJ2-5	CAISEFGLAGGPRETQYF	TGTGCCATCAGTGAATTCGGGCTAGCGGGAGGGCCACGGGAGACCCAGTACTTC
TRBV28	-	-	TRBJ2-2	CASGGTPDTGELFF	TGTGCCAGCGGGGGGACACCTGACACCGGGGAGCTGTTTTTT
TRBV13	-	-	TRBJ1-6	CASSAAGVDSPLHF	TGTGCCAGCAGCGCCGCAGGGGTGGATTCACCCCTCCACTTT
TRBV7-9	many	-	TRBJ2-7	CASSPSYEQYF	TGTGCCAGCTCACCAAGCTACGAGCAGTACTTC
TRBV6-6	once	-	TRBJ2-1	CASTAAGEQFF	TGTGCCAGCACAGCGGCGGGGGAGCAGTTCTTC
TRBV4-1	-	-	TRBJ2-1	CASSQTPLGIRNEQFF	TGCGCCAGCAGCCAGACCCCTCTTGGGATCAGGAATGAGCAGTTCTTC
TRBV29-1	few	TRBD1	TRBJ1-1	CSVVGTGTGDTEAFF	TGCAGCGTTGTAGGAACGGGGACAGGGGACACTGAAGCTTTCTTT
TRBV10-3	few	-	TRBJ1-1	CAISGQISATEAFF	TGTGCCATCAGTGGGCAGATATCGGCCACTGAAGCTTTCTTT
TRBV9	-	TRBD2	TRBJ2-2	CASSVGGTTNTGELFF	TGTGCCAGCAGCGTAGGTGGGACTACGAACACCGGGGAGCTGTTTTTT
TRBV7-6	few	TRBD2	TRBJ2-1	CASSLGSSGGYEQFF	TGTGCCAGCAGCTTAGGAAGTAGCGGGGGTTATGAGCAGTTCTTC
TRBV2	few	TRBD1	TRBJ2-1	CASRSDRVSDNEQFF	TGTGCCAGCAGATCCGACAGGGTGTCGGACAATGAGCAGTTCTTC
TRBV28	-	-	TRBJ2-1	CASTPGHKYNEQFF	TGTGCCAGCACTCCGGGACATAAATACAATGAGCAGTTCTTC
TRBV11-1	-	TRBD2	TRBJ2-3	CASSRWGLAGGPGTDTQYF	TGTGCCAGCAGCCGCTGGGGACTAGCGGGGGGGCCGGGCACAGATACGCAGTATTTT
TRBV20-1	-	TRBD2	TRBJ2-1	CSARRLAGDQGGSYNEQFF	TGCAGTGCTAGAAGACTAGCGGGGGACCAGGGGGGCTCCTACAATGAGCAGTTCTTC
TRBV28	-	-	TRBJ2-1	CASSLFSFYNEQFF	TGTGCCAGCAGTTTATTTAGCTTTTACAATGAGCAGTTCTTC
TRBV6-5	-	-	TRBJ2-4	CASRGHSNIQYF	TGTGCCAGCAGAGGACACTCTAACATTCAGTACTTC